This record looks at one TCR beta chain sequence and its context. CDR1 LNHDA and CDR2 SQIVND come from the germline V gene (reference sequence). This CDR3 is 12 amino acids long. Trimming removed 3 bases from V and 3 bases from J, with 6 bases in between. Sequenced by immunoSEQ multiplex PCR; TCRdb stores in-frame clones only, minus some. The sample shows 240,000 or so clones, around nine tenths of them seen only once. The data are from a study of blood T cell repertoires in COVID-19. The chain joins TRBV19 to TRBJ2-7; D ambiguous. The source of this sequence is a woman aged 70-85 years with active or convalescent COVID-19. Specimen: peripheral blood. Here the CDR3 DNA reads TGTGCCAGTAGTATCGGCGGCTACGAGCAGTACTTC. Translating it yields CASSIGGYEQYF.